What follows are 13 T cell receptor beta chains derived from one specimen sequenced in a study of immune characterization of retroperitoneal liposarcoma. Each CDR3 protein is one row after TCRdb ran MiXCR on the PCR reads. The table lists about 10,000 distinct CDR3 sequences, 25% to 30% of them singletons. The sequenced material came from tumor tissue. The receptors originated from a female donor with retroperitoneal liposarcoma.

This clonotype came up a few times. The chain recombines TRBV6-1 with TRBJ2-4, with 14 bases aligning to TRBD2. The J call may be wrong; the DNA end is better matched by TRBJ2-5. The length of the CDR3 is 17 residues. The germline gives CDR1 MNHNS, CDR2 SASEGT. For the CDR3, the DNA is TGTGCCAGCATCCCCGGGACTAGCGGGAGTTCGGGAGAGACCCAGTACTTC. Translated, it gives CASIPGTSGSSGETQYF.

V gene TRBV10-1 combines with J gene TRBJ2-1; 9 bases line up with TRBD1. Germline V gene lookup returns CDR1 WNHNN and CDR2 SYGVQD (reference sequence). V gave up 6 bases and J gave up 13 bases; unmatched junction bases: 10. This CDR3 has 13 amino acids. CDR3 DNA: TGCGCCAGCAGGGGTGACAGGGGGGACATTCAGTTCTTC. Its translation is CASRGDRGDIQFF.

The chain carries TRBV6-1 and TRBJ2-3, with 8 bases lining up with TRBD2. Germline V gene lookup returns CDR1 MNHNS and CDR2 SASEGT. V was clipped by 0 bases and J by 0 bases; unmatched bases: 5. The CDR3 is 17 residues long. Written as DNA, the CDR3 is TGTGCCAGCAGTGAAGCTTTCACTAGCGGTAGCACAGATACGCAGTATTTT. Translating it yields CASSEAFTSGSTDTQYF.

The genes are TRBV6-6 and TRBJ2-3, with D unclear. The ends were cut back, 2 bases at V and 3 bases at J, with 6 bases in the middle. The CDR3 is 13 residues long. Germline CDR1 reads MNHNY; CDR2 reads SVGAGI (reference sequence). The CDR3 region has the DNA TGTGCCAGCAGTTACACCGAGACAGATACGCAGTATTTT. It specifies CASSYTETDTQYF.

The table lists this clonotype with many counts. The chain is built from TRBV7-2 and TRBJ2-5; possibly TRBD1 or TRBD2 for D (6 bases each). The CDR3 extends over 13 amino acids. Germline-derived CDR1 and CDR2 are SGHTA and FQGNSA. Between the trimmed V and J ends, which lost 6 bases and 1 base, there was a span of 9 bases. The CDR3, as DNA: TGTGCCAGCAGTCGGGGGCCCCAAGAGACCCAGTACTTC. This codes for CASSRGPQETQYF.

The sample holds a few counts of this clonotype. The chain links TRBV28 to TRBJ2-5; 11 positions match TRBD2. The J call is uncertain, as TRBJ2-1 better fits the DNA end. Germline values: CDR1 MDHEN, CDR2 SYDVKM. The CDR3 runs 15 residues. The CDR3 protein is CASSSAGLAVYEQFF. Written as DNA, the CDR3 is TGTGCCAGCAGCTCCGCGGGACTAGCGGTCTACGAGCAGTTCTTC.

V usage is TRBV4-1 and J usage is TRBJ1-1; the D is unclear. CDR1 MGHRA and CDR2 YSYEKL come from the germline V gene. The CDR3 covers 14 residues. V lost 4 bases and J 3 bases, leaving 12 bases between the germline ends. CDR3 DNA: TGCGCCAGCAGCCTAAGAGGGTGGGACACTGAAGCTTTCTTT. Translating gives CASSLRGWDTEAFF.

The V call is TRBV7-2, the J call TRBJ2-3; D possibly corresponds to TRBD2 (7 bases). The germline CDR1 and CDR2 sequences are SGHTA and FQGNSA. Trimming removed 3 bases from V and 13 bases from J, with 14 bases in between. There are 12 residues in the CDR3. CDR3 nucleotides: TGTGCCAGCAGCTTGGGGGGGGGGCAGGAGTATTTT. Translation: CASSLGGGQEYF.

CDR3 loop: CASSEGAGGPDTQYF. CDR3 in DNA: TGTGCCAGCAGTGAAGGCGCGGGGGGCCCAGATACGCAGTATTTT. The chain combines TRBV6-1 with TRBJ2-3; TRBD2 aligns across 8 bases. This CDR3 region has 15 residues. Germline CDR1 MNHNS, CDR2 SASEGT. V shed 1 base, J shed 4 bases, and the junction held 4 bases outside the gene matches.

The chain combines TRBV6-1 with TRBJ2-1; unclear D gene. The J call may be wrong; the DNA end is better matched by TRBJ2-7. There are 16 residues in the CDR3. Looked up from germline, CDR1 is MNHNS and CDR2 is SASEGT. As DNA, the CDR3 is TGTGCCAGCAGTGAACCCACACGGGTGGCCTACAATGAGCAGTACTTC. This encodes CASSEPTRVAYNEQYF.

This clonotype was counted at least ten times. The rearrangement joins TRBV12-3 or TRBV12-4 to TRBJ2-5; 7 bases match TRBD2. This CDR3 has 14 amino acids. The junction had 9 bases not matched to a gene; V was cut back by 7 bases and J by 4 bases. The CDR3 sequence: CASTSSGQGETQYF. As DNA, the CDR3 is TGTGCCAGCACTAGTAGCGGGCAAGGAGAGACCCAGTACTTC.

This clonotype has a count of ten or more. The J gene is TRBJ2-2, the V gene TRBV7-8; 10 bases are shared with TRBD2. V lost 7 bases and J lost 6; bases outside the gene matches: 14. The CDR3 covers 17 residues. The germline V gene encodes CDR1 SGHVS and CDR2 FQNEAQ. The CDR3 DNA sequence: TGTGCCAGCAAGGAGAGGGCTAGCGGGAGAACGGCCGGGGAGCTGTTTTTT. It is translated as CASKERASGRTAGELFF.

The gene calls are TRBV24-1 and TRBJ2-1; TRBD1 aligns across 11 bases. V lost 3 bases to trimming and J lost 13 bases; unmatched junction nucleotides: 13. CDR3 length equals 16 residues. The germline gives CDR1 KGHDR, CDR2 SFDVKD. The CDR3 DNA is TGTGCCACCAGTGATACTCGGACAGGGGGCGCGGAGACCCAGTTCTTC. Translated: CATSDTRTGGAETQFF.